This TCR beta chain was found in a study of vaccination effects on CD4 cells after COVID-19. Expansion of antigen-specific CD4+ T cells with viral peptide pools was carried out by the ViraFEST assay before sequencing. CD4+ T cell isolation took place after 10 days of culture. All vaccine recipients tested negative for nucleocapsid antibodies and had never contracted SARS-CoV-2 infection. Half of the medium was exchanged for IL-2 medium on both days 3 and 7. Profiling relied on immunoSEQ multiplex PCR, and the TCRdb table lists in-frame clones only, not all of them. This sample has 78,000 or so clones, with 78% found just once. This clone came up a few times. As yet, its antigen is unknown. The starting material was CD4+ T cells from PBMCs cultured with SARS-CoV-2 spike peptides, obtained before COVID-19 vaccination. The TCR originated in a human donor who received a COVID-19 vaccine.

CDR3 region: CASRGLVSNEQFF. DNA of the CDR3: TGTGCCAGTCGGGGGCTGGTATCCAATGAGCAGTTCTTC. The V call is TRBV6-5, the J call TRBJ2-1; the D gene could be TRBD1 or TRBD2 (6 bases each). CDR1 and CDR2 (germline): MNHEY, SVGAGI. This CDR3 has 13 amino acids. V gave up 9 bases and J gave up 6 bases, with 15 bases separating them.